This TCR beta chain was documented in a study of CD8+ T cells in alopecia areata listed by TCRdb under 2018. Notes on the research overall: Female C3H/HeJ recipients, roughly 6-10 weeks old, were grafted with skin from C3H/HeJ donors with spontaneous alopecia (about 6-13 months old). To study T cell clonal expansion in alopecia areata, the researchers applied high-throughput TCRbeta sequencing to both the C3H/HeJ mouse model and human patients. On the human side, TCRbeta sequencing was run on scalp tissue and on sorted CD4+ and CD8+ peripheral blood T cells from healthy controls and from alopecia areata patients with either patchy or totalis/universalis disease. Scalp clonality was compared among normal scalp (n=4), patchy alopecia areata scalp (n=8), and alopecia totalis/universalis scalp (n=8). RNA came from the PAXgene miRNA kit for fixed scalp, the miRNeasy kit for PBMCs, and the RNeasy kit for mouse skin. immunoSEQ multiplex PCR using 35 Vbeta forward primers and 13 Jbeta reverse primers was used to amplify TCRbeta CDR3 regions.

The library relied on the immunoSEQ multiplex PCR assay. RNA was extracted from all samples and reverse transcribed into cDNA, which served as template for TCR sequencing. SuperScript III was used to make first-strand cDNA, primed with a 2:1 mix of oligo-dT and random hexamers. A synthetic immune receptor repertoire was used to gauge amplification bias, and whatever bias remained was removed computationally. Sequencing of the libraries was done on Illumina HiSeq using 60 bp reads that spanned the CDR3 and were read from J toward V. For the original study's pipeline: Raw reads were preprocessed to remove errors, and CDR3 was defined according to IMGT conventions as the region from the conserved cysteine to phenylalanine. Clonality was calculated as 1 minus Shannon entropy normalized by log2 of the number of productive unique TCRs. CD4 or CD8 identity of scalp clones was inferred by cross-referencing scalp TCRbeta sequences with sorted blood CD4 and CD8 repertoires. TCRdb retrieved this table from immuneACCESS and kept in-frame rearrangements only. Not all clones are present; in checked studies, unresolved V genes account for under half, and no reason is known for the remainder. That table is the source of V, J and clone size, and D and trimming were worked out from the DNA. The sample counts over 250,000 clones, each observed more than once. 1.2% of the sample rests with the top ten.

The germline V gene yields GKSSPN for CDR1 and SITVG for CDR2. The junction carries 5 bases between V and J, which are trimmed by 1 base and 0 bases respectively. Including cysteine and phenylalanine, the CDR3 has 13 amino acids. The DNA covers only part of the CDR3, 27 bases in frame from base 1. Cells from pooled mouse cutaneous lymph nodes were stained for CD4, CD8alpha, NKG2D, NKG2ACE and other markers and then sorted on a BD Influx. This clone occurred a few times. Its antigen is not yet known. Note that gene names and germline sequences for this receptor are mouse ones. The sequence runs out 4 residues before the end of the CDR3; the remainder is reconstructed from the germline J gene. Other nucleotide sequences from this sample produce the same CDR3. Overall study outcomes, separate from this receptor: Compared with normal scalp, lesional scalp, particularly in alopecia totalis/universalis, had higher clonality and more expanded CD8+ clones, which suggests antigenic drive. Compared with mice, TCR sequences shared between patients were less clear, possibly partly because of HLA diversity across the patient population. Scalp TCR repertoire analysis is complicated because resident alphabeta T cells in normal human skin are also sequenced, whereas mouse skin is dominated by gammadelta T cells.

The chain is encoded by TRBV31 joined to TRBJ2-3; TRBD1 is a weak D gene call, 5 bases matching. The source of this sequence is a C3H/HeJ mouse with alopecia areata. Members of this strain share the MHC haplotype H2-k. The specimen was CD4+ T cells sorted from a lymph node. For the CDR3, the sequence is CAWSRTSAETLYF. Partial CDR3 DNA: TGTGCCTGGAGTCGGACAAGTGCAGAA.